The 18 T cell receptor beta chains presented below share a single source sample, sequenced in a study of tissue T cells after allogeneic stem cell transplantation. TCRdb's table, derived via immunoSEQ multiplex PCR, lists solely in-frame clones and lacks some. Of 28,000 or so clones listed, under 95% were seen once; the top ten hold 2% to 2.5%. The specimen comprised blood, sampled before transplantation. These receptors all stem from a male donor aged 60 or over who later had graft-versus-host disease after an allogeneic stem cell transplant.

The V gene is TRBV18, the J gene TRBJ2-7, with D uncertain. The CDR3 loop spans 12 amino acids. Germline CDR1 reads KGHSH; CDR2 reads LQKENI. V lost 2 bases and J 7 bases, leaving 9 bases between the germline ends. The CDR3, as DNA: TGTGCCAGCTCACCAAGCCAGTGGGAGCAGTACTTC. Residues: CASSPSQWEQYF.

The V and J genes are TRBV6-5 and TRBJ2-3, with D possibly TRBD1 on 6 matching bases. Germline-derived CDR1 and CDR2 are MNHEY and SVGAGI. CDR3 length equals 15 residues. The ends were cut back, 10 bases at V and 2 bases at J, with 19 bases in the middle. DNA for the CDR3: TGTGCCACCAGGACCGACAGGTCTTTCACAGATACGCAGTATTTT. Translation gives CATRTDRSFTDTQYF.

The gene calls are TRBV5-1 and TRBJ1-4; TRBD1 agrees at 9 bases. Trimming took 4 bases from V and 4 from J; bases not matched to a gene: 11. Germline V gene data show CDR1 as SGHRS and CDR2 as YFSETQ. The CDR3 loop spans 17 amino acids. Here the CDR3 reads CASSPGGQGRNNEKLFF. The CDR3 coding sequence is TGCGCCAGCAGCCCCGGAGGACAGGGGCGAAATAATGAAAAACTGTTTTTT. Filled out from reference TRBV5-1 and TRBJ1-4, the complete variable domain reads KAGVTQTPRYLIKTRGQQVTLSCSPISGHRSVSWYQQTPGQGLQFLFEYFSETQRNKGNFPGRFSGRQFSNSRSEMNVSTLELGDSALYLCASSPGGQGRNNEKLFFGSGTQLSVL.

This chain joins TRBV24-1 and TRBJ2-1; 7 positions match TRBD2. V dropped 4 bases and J dropped 13; count of bases not matched to a gene: 12. CDR3 length: 14 residues. Germline-derived CDR1 and CDR2 are KGHDR and SFDVKD. The CDR3, as DNA: TGTGCCACCAGTGACATGGGCGGGAGTCTCGATCAGTTCTTC. Translated: CATSDMGGSLDQFF.

The genes are TRBV15 and TRBJ2-2; D is possibly TRBD2 (6 bases). Trimming removed 1 base from V and 4 bases from J, with 10 bases in between. This CDR3 has 15 amino acids. Germline values: CDR1 LNHNV, CDR2 YYDKDF (reference sequence). As DNA, the CDR3 is TGTGCCACCAGCAGAGTACAGGAGGGCACCGGGGAGCTGTTTTTT. Amino acid sequence: CATSRVQEGTGELFF.

In this sample, this clone turned up once. This chain joins TRBV28 and TRBJ2-7; TRBD2 agrees at 7 bases. Losses at the gene ends were 10 bases for V and 2 bases for J; bases not matched to a gene: 8. The CDR3 spans 13 residues. The germline V gene has CDR1 MDHEN and CDR2 SYDVKM. The CDR3 is CATSLGGTYEQYF. The CDR3 DNA reads TGTGCCACCTCGTTGGGGGGGACCTACGAGCAGTACTTC. The full variable domain, with the rest looked up from reference TRBV28 and TRBJ2-7, is DVKVTQSSRYLVKRTGEKVFLECVQDMDHENMFWYRQDPGLGLRLIYFSYDVKMKEKGDIPEGYSVSREKKERFSLILESASTNQTSMYLCATSLGGTYEQYFGPGTRLTVT.

This sequence joins TRBV27 and TRBJ1-2, with 7 nucleotides matching TRBD1. CDR1 is MNHEY, CDR2 SMNVEV, per germline (reference sequence). With 4 bases clipped from V and 7 bases from J, the junction kept 9 bases outside the gene matches. This CDR3 comprises 14 residues. CDR3 DNA: TGTGCCAGCAGTTCCCACGACAGGGTTGGTGGCTACACCTTC. Amino acids: CASSSHDRVGGYTF.

The rearrangement joins TRBV2 to TRBJ2-1; tentative D call: TRBD2 (6 bases). Germline CDR1 reads SNHLY; CDR2 reads FYNNEI. V shed 7 bases and J shed 8 bases, with 18 bases lying between them. The CDR3 loop spans 14 amino acids. CDR3 sequence (DNA): TGTGCCAGCATGCGGGAATGGGGCGTGTATGAGCAGTTCTTC. Residues: CASMREWGVYEQFF. Filled out from reference TRBV2 and TRBJ2-1, the complete variable domain reads EPEVTQTPSHQVTQMGQEVILRCVPISNHLYFYWYRQILGQKVEFLVSFYNNEISEKSEIFDDQFSVERPDGSNFTLKIRSTKLEDSAMYFCASMREWGVYEQFFGPGTRLTVL.

The chain joins TRBV10-3 to TRBJ2-1; D is unclear. CDR1 is ENHRY and CDR2 is SYGVKD in the germline V gene. The CDR3 is 12 amino acids. Trimming shortened V by 7 bases and J by 7 bases, and 11 bases separated the two germline ends. CDR3 amino acids: CAIISGSNEQFF. CDR3 bases: TGTGCCATCATTTCCGGGTCAAATGAGCAGTTCTTC.

The J gene is TRBJ1-1, the V gene TRBV5-5, with 10 bases fitting TRBD1. Germline V gene sequence: CDR1 SGHKS, CDR2 YYEKEE (reference sequence). The V segment lost 4 bases and the J segment 1 base; nucleotides outside the gene matches: 4. CDR3 length: 15 residues. Written as DNA, the CDR3 is TGTGCCAGCAGCCTGTGGACAGGGGGGAACACTGAAGCTTTCTTT. Amino acid sequence: CASSLWTGGNTEAFF. Variable domain in full (rest from reference TRBV5-5 and TRBJ1-1): DAGVTQSPTHLIKTRGQQVTLRCSPISGHKSVSWYQQVLGQGPQFIFQYYEKEERGRGNFPDRFSARQFPNYSSELNVNALLLGDSALYLCASSLWTGGNTEAFFGQGTRLTVV.

The chain recombines TRBV7-4 with TRBJ1-5, with D possibly being TRBD1 (5 bases). Germline-derived CDR1 and CDR2 are SGHVT and SQSDAQ. This CDR3 comprises 16 residues. V was cut by 4 bases and J by 1 base, with 14 bases left in between. For the CDR3, the DNA is TGTGCCAGCAGCTCCTCGGGGAGGGGAAGCAATCAGCCCCAGCATTTT. This gives the protein CASSSSGRGSNQPQHF.

The CDR3 DNA follows: TGTGCCAGCAGCCAACCGATAAACCGGGACACCATCACTAACTATGGCTACACCTTC. Translation: CASSQPINRDTITNYGYTF. The chain recombines TRBV4-2 with TRBJ1-2, with a weak D call TRBD1 (6 bases). V was pared by 2 bases and J by 0 bases, with 22 bases between. The CDR3 runs 19 residues. CDR1 LGHNA and CDR2 YNFKEQ come from the germline V gene.

V gene TRBV29-1 combines with J gene TRBJ1-2; TRBD1 matches 7 bases. The CDR3 loop spans 12 amino acids. With 4 bases clipped from V and 12 bases from J, the junction kept 11 bases outside the gene matches. In germline, CDR1 is SQVTM, CDR2 ANQGSEA. CDR3 amino acids: CSVGTGQARNTF. The CDR3 nucleotides are TGCAGCGTTGGAACTGGACAGGCCCGGAACACCTTC.

This sequence joins TRBV18 and TRBJ2-1; unclear D gene. Germline loops: CDR1 KGHSH, CDR2 LQKENI. CDR3 length: 16 residues. Trimming left V 3 bases short and J 2 bases short, with 14 bases between. In DNA form, the CDR3 reads TGTGCCAGCTCACCGATGGACGCCAATACCTACAATGAGCAGTTCTTC. This gives the protein CASSPMDANTYNEQFF.

This clone was seen once. The chain uses TRBV30 and TRBJ2-1; no clear D. This CDR3 has 15 residues. V shed 1 base and J shed 1 base, with 11 bases lying between them. Germline loops: CDR1 GTSNPN, CDR2 SVGIG (reference sequence). In DNA, the CDR3 is TGTGCCTGGAGTGGGCTGGGCCTTTCCTACAATGAGCAGTTCTTC. Protein: CAWSGLGLSYNEQFF.

The chain links TRBV2 to TRBJ2-5; possible D gene TRBD1, 6 bases. CDR1 is SNHLY, CDR2 FYNNEI, per germline. The V end was cut by 6 bases, the J end by 5 bases, with 16 bases between. CDR3 length: 14 amino acids. The CDR3 protein is CASSGDNRVETQYF. Here the CDR3 DNA reads TGTGCCAGCAGCGGGGATAACAGGGTGGAGACCCAGTACTTC.

The CDR3 spells CAILRRAAGGYNEQFF. For the CDR3, the DNA is TGTGCCATCTTGCGAAGGGCAGCGGGGGGATACAATGAGCAGTTCTTC. V gene TRBV10-3 combines with J gene TRBJ2-1; 9 bases are a match to TRBD2. CDR3 size: 16 residues. Per the germline V gene, CDR1 is ENHRY and CDR2 is SYGVKD. The V gene end was trimmed by 8 bases and the J gene end by 4 bases; junction bases not matched to a gene: 12.

The J gene is TRBJ1-4, the V gene TRBV7-2; 9 bases match TRBD1. CDR1 SGHTA and CDR2 FQGNSA come from the germline V gene. V shed 4 bases and J 8 bases; nucleotides not matched to a gene: 5. CDR3 length: 14 residues. The CDR3 DNA reads TGTGCCAGCAGCTCCGGGACAGGGAACGAAAAACTGTTTTTT. Its protein product is CASSSGTGNEKLFF.